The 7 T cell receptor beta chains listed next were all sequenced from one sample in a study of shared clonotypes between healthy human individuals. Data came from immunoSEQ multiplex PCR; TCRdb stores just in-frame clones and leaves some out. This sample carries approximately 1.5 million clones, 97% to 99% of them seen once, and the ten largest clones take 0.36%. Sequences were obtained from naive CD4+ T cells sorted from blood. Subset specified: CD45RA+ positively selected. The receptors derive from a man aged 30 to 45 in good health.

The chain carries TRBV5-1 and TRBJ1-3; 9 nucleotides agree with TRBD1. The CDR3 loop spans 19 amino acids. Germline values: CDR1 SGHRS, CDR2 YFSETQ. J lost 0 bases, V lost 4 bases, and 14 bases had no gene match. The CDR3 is CASSPGQGSPTLSGNTIYF. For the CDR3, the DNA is TGCGCCAGCAGCCCGGGACAGGGTTCCCCGACACTCTCTGGAAACACCATATATTTT. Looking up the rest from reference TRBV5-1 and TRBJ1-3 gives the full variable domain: KAGVTQTPRYLIKTRGQQVTLSCSPISGHRSVSWYQQTPGQGLQFLFEYFSETQRNKGNFPGRFSGRQFSNSRSEMNVSTLELGDSALYLCASSPGQGSPTLSGNTIYFGEGSWLTVV.

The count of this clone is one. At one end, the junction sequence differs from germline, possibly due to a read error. As DNA, the CDR3 is TGTGCCAGCACCTTACAGGGGGCAAATGAAAAACTGTTTTTT. Its translation: CASTLQGANEKLFF. V gene TRBV7-2 combines with J gene TRBJ1-4, with TRBD1 matching over 9 bases. CDR3 length: 14 residues. Germline CDR1 reads SGHTA; CDR2 reads FQGNSA. Combining the CDR3 with reference TRBV7-2 and TRBJ1-4 gives the whole variable domain GAGVSQSPSNKVTEKGKDVELRCDPISGHTALYWYRQSLGQGLEFLIYFQGNSAPDKSGLPSDRFSAERTGGSVSTLTIQRTQQEDSAVYLCASTLQGANEKLFFGSGTQLSVL.

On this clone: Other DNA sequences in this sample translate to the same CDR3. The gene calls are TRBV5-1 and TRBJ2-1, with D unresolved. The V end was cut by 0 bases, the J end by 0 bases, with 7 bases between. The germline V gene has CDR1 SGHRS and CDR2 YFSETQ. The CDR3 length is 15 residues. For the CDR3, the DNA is TGCGCCAGCAGCTTGGCCAGTCCCTCCTACAATGAGCAGTTCTTC. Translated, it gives CASSLASPSYNEQFF.

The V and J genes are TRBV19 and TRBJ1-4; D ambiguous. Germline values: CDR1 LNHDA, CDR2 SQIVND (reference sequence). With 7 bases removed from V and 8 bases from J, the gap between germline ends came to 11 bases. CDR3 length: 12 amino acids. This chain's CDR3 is CASTFGGEKLFF. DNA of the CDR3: TGTGCCAGTACCTTCGGAGGGGAAAAACTGTTTTTT.

CDR3 DNA: TGTGCCAGCAATCGGCCGGTGAGAATGAACACTGAAGCTTTCTTT. Translating gives CASNRPVRMNTEAFF. The rearrangement links TRBV9 to TRBJ1-1; no reliable D call. The CDR3 extends over 15 amino acids. V gave up 6 bases and J gave up 0 bases, with 15 bases separating them. CDR1 is SGDLS, CDR2 YYNGEE, per germline. Full variable domain (rest looked up from reference TRBV9 and TRBJ1-1): DSGVTQTPKHLITATGQRVTLRCSPRSGDLSVYWYQQSLDQGLQFLIQYYNGEERAKGNILERFSAQQFPDLHSELNLSSLELGDSALYFCASNRPVRMNTEAFFGQGTRLTVV.

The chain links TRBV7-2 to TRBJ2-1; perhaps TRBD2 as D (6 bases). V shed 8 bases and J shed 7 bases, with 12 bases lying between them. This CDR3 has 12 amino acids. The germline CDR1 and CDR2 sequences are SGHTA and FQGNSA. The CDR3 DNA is TGTGCCAGCGGGACTTACCGTAATGAGCAGTTCTTC. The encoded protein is CASGTYRNEQFF. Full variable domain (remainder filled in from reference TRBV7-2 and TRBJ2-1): GAGVSQSPSNKVTEKGKDVELRCDPISGHTALYWYRQSLGQGLEFLIYFQGNSAPDKSGLPSDRFSAERTGGSVSTLTIQRTQQEDSAVYLCASGTYRNEQFFGPGTRLTVL.

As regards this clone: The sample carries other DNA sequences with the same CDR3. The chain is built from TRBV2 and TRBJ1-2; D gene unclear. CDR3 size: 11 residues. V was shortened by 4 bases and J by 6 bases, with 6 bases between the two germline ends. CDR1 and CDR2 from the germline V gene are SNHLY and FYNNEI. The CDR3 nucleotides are TGTGCCAGCAGTGTAGCCGATGGCTACACCTTC. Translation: CASSVADGYTF.